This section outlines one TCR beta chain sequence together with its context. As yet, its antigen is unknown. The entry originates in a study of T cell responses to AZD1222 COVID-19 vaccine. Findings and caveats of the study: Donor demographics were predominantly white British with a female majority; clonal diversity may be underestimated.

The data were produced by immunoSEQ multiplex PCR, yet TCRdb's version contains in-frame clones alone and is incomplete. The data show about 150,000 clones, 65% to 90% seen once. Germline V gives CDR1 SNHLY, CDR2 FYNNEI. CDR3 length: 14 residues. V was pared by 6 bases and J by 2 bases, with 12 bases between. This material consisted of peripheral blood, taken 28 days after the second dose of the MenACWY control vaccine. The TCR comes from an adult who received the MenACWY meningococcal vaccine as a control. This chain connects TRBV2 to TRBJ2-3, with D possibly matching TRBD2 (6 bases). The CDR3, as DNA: TGTGCCAGCAGCCGGGGGTCATACACAGATACGCAGTATTTT. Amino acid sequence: CASSRGSYTDTQYF.